The rows below give T cell receptor beta chains drawn from one sample of a study of blood T cell repertoires in COVID-19. Clones were sequenced by immunoSEQ multiplex PCR, and TCRdb holds only the in-frame ones, with some missing. There are roughly 210,000 clones in the sample; about 87% occur only once, and under 2% lies in the top ten. Sample: peripheral blood. These receptors originate from a man in his 70s with acute or convalescent COVID-19. Both conserved end residues are part of each CDR3. The D gene is left open where the match is weak. A row's size may be missing; if present it is once, few, many or a size class.

v_gene	j_gene	len	d_gene	abundance	CDR3aa	CDR3nt
TRBV3-1/TRBV3-2	TRBJ2-4	16	TRBD2	NA	CASSQERAGVKNIQYF	TGTGCCAGCAGCCAAGAAAGGGCGGGAGTCAAAAACATTCAGTACTTC
TRBV24-1	TRBJ1-1	13	NA	NA	CATSEGVGTEAFF	TGTGCCACCAGTGAAGGGGTGGGGACTGAAGCTTTCTTT
TRBV7-9	TRBJ2-7	11	NA	NA	CASSPSQEQYF	TGTGCCAGCAGCCCCTCCCAGGAGCAGTACTTC
TRBV30	TRBJ1-1	12	TRBD1	NA	CAWGQGSAEAFF	TGTGCCTGGGGACAGGGGAGCGCTGAAGCTTTCTTT
TRBV30	TRBJ1-2	14	NA	NA	CAWTTPGGFYGYTF	TGTGCCTGGACCACTCCCGGGGGGTTCTATGGCTACACCTTC
TRBV7-8	TRBJ2-7	12	TRBD2	NA	CASSSRGDEQYF	TGTGCCAGCAGCTCACGGGGGGACGAGCAGTACTTC
TRBV4-1	TRBJ2-1	13	NA	NA	CASSQRGYNEQFF	TGCGCCAGCAGCCAACGGGGCTACAATGAGCAGTTCTTC
TRBV30	TRBJ1-2	12	NA	NA	CAWRALNYGYTF	TGTGCCTGGAGAGCCCTAAACTATGGCTACACCTTC
TRBV27	TRBJ2-7	14	TRBD1	few	CASRPTGKLYEQYF	TGTGCCAGCAGACCGACAGGGAAACTCTACGAGCAGTACTTC
TRBV5-1	TRBJ2-3	14	TRBD2	NA	CACGLAGVADTQYF	TGCGCCTGCGGACTAGCGGGAGTGGCAGATACGCAGTATTTT
TRBV6-5	TRBJ2-1	14	TRBD1	few	CASSLGQAYNEQFF	TGTGCCAGCAGTCTGGGACAGGCTTACAATGAGCAGTTCTTC
TRBV7-2	TRBJ1-2	16	NA	once	CASSPGLLLSSYGYTF	TGTGCCAGCAGCCCAGGTTTATTATTGAGCTCCTATGGCTACACCTTC
TRBV7-9	TRBJ2-1	18	TRBD2	NA	CASSLGVPGTSEYNEQFF	TGTGCCAGCAGCTTAGGAGTCCCCGGGACTAGCGAGTACAATGAGCAGTTCTTC
TRBV7-9	TRBJ1-1	14	TRBD1	once	CASSPGQMNTEAFF	TGTGCCAGCAGCCCGGGACAGATGAACACTGAAGCTTTCTTT
TRBV9	TRBJ2-7	14	NA	NA	CASSVSPGIYEQYF	TGTGCCAGCAGCGTATCTCCGGGAATCTACGAGCAGTACTTC
TRBV6-1	TRBJ1-6	13	NA	NA	CASSEAGNSPLHF	TGTGCCAGCAGTGAGGCAGGGAATTCACCCCTCCACTTT
TRBV28	TRBJ1-5	15	TRBD1	NA	CASSLQGAASQPQHF	TGTGCCAGCAGTTTGCAGGGGGCTGCTAGTCAGCCCCAGCATTTT
TRBV18	TRBJ2-3	13	NA	NA	CASSPQPTDTQYF	TGTGCCAGCTCACCACAGCCAACAGATACGCAGTATTTT
TRBV18	TRBJ2-5	15	TRBD1	NA	CASSPTSGQGETQYF	TGTGCCAGCTCACCGACCTCTGGACAGGGAGAGACCCAGTACTTC
TRBV5-6	TRBJ2-7	15	TRBD2	many	CASSAGLARTYEQYF	TGTGCCAGCAGCGCGGGACTAGCGAGGACCTACGAGCAGTACTTC
TRBV19	TRBJ2-3	15	TRBD1	NA	CASRPRQGTMDTQYF	TGTGCCAGTAGGCCTAGACAGGGGACCATGGATACGCAGTATTTT
TRBV27	TRBJ1-1	14	NA	NA	CASSLSVMRTEAFF	TGTGCCAGCAGTTTATCAGTAATGAGGACTGAAGCTTTCTTT
TRBV19	TRBJ2-2	16	TRBD2	NA	CASSMKVAGGTGELFF	TGTGCCAGTAGTATGAAGGTAGCGGGAGGGACCGGGGAGCTGTTTTTT
TRBV11-2	TRBJ1-1	13	NA	NA	CASSLQENTEAFF	TGTGCCAGCAGCTTACAGGAAAACACTGAAGCTTTCTTT
TRBV6-2/TRBV6-3	TRBJ1-5	14	TRBD1	NA	CASTPTGGGQPQHF	TGTGCCAGCACCCCGACAGGGGGAGGTCAGCCCCAGCATTTT
TRBV5-1	TRBJ2-1	14	TRBD2	NA	CASSLELAYNEQFF	TGCGCCAGCAGCTTGGAACTAGCGTACAATGAGCAGTTCTTC
TRBV25-1	TRBJ2-1	11	TRBD1	NA	CASRGQGRKFF	TGTGCCAGCAGAGGACAGGGGAGGAAGTTCTTC
TRBV7-2	TRBJ1-5	14	TRBD1	NA	CASSFRDSYQPQHF	TGTGCCAGCAGCTTCCGGGACAGTTATCAGCCCCAGCATTTT
TRBV27	TRBJ2-1	14	TRBD2	NA	CASSLWTSGRLQFF	TGTGCCAGCAGTTTGTGGACTAGCGGGAGGTTGCAGTTCTTC
TRBV3-1/TRBV3-2	TRBJ1-1	13	NA	NA	CASSQDFWSEAFF	TGTGCCAGCAGCCAAGATTTCTGGAGTGAAGCTTTCTTT
TRBV27	TRBJ2-7	13	NA	NA	CASSLFSGYEQYF	TGTGCCAGCAGTTTATTTAGCGGCTACGAGCAGTACTTC
TRBV9	TRBJ2-1	17	TRBD1	NA	CASSGPGDRGSYNEQFF	TGTGCCAGCAGCGGACCCGGGGACAGGGGTTCTTACAATGAGCAGTTCTTC
TRBV19	TRBJ2-2	14	NA	NA	CASSPPRYTGELFF	TGTGCCAGTAGTCCTCCCCGGTACACCGGGGAGCTGTTTTTT
TRBV4-2	TRBJ2-4	12	NA	NA	CASSQDGLLQYF	TGTGCCAGCAGCCAAGATGGACTCCTTCAGTACTTC
TRBV5-1	TRBJ2-7	18	TRBD2	NA	CASSLGRGLAIGEYEQYF	TGCGCCAGCAGCTTGGGGCGGGGACTAGCCATTGGAGAGTACGAGCAGTACTTC
TRBV7-9	TRBJ2-1	17	NA	NA	CASSSSHGGWTNNEQFF	TGTGCCAGCAGCTCCTCCCATGGCGGCTGGACAAACAATGAGCAGTTCTTC
TRBV4-1	TRBJ2-2	17	NA	NA	CASSQEMNSANTGELFF	TGCGCCAGCAGCCAAGAAATGAACAGTGCGAACACCGGGGAGCTGTTTTTT
TRBV15	TRBJ1-2	14	TRBD1	NA	CATSQGAAGYGYTF	TGTGCCACCAGCCAGGGGGCCGCTGGCTATGGCTACACCTTC
TRBV6-5	TRBJ2-2	13	NA	few	CASSYSPSGELFF	TGTGCCAGCAGTTACTCCCCTAGCGGGGAGCTGTTTTTT
TRBV29-1	TRBJ2-7	14	TRBD2	NA	CSVVFWGGNYEQYF	TGCAGCGTTGTTTTTTGGGGGGGGAACTACGAGCAGTACTTC
TRBV5-1	TRBJ1-1	13	TRBD1	NA	CASSNTGVTEAFF	TGCGCCAGCAGCAATACAGGGGTGACTGAAGCTTTCTTT
TRBV6-2/TRBV6-3	TRBJ2-5	12	NA	NA	CASSYVWGGAYF	TGTGCCAGCAGTTACGTCTGGGGAGGCGCGTACTTC
TRBV19	TRBJ1-5	14	NA	NA	CASTGSASNQPQHF	TGTGCCAGTACGGGATCGGCTAGCAATCAGCCCCAGCATTTT
TRBV15	TRBJ1-3	18	NA	NA	CATSRRPPAASSGNTIYF	TGTGCCACCAGCAGAAGACCGCCGGCAGCGAGCTCTGGAAACACCATATATTTT
TRBV5-1	TRBJ2-5	15	TRBD1	NA	CASSLGGQGQETQYF	TGCGCCAGCAGCTTGGGGGGACAGGGCCAAGAGACCCAGTACTTC
TRBV25-1	TRBJ2-7	15	TRBD1	NA	CASSAPGTGVYEQYF	TGTGCCAGCAGTGCCCCCGGGACAGGGGTCTACGAGCAGTACTTC
TRBV24-1	TRBJ1-5	13	NA	NA	CATQEAPGQPQHF	TGTGCCACCCAGGAAGCCCCGGGGCAGCCCCAGCATTTT
TRBV11-1	TRBJ1-3	14	TRBD1	once	CASSDRDRGNTIYF	TGTGCCAGCAGCGACCGGGACAGAGGAAACACCATATATTTT
TRBV19	TRBJ1-2	14	NA	NA	CASSERRTVYGYTF	TGTGCCAGTAGTGAAAGGAGGACAGTCTATGGCTACACCTTC
TRBV5-1	TRBJ2-1	16	TRBD2	NA	CASSLGAGDSGSHTFF	TGCGCCAGCAGCTTGGGGGCGGGGGATAGCGGGAGCCATACGTTCTTC
TRBV6-5	TRBJ2-7	13	NA	NA	CASSYDSSYEQYF	TGTGCCAGCAGCTATGACAGCTCCTACGAGCAGTACTTC
TRBV18	TRBJ2-7	14	TRBD2	NA	CASSSGLAGLEQYF	TGTGCCAGCTCATCTGGACTAGCGGGACTCGAGCAGTACTTC